This T cell receptor (beta chain) came from a study of cytomegalovirus exposure and HLA in healthy donors. About the research overall: The same platform was used for the 90 to 150 validation repertoires as for the approximately 670 first-cohort repertoires, as reported in a later analysis.

The germline V and J ends were trimmed by 0 bases and 8 bases, with 14 bases remaining between them. The CDR3 has 15 residues. The V gene's germline CDR1 is SGHAT and CDR2 FQNNGV. Assay used: immunoSEQ multiplex PCR; TCRdb lists only in-frame clones, some missing. Among about 140,000 clones listed, approximately 87% were seen once. The sequence came from a man aged 18 to 30 in good health and CMV-seronegative. The V call is TRBV11-2, the J call TRBJ2-1; TRBD2 might be the D (6 bases). Sample: PBMCs. The CDR3 nucleotides are TGTGCCAGCAGCTTAGACCCCGGGACTTCGGATGAGCAGTTCTTC. This sequence encodes CASSLDPGTSDEQFF.